These T cell receptor beta chains were read from a single sample in a study of blood T cell repertoires in COVID-19. Assay: immunoSEQ multiplex PCR; the TCRdb copy retains only in-frame clones and omits some. The repertoire holds a few hundred thousand clones, with approximately 90% as singletons. The sequenced sample was peripheral blood. These receptors came from a woman aged 30 to 39 with COVID-19, enrolled during active disease. CDR3s include the opening cysteine and the closing phenylalanine or tryptophan. A D gene is named only where the DNA matches it firmly. Expanded clones are given a class, and other clones once, few, many or no size at all.

clone_size	d_call	cdr3_length	v_call	j_call	cdr3_aa	cdr3_nt
.	TRBD1	14	TRBV6-5	TRBJ1-2	CASSYRGQGYGYTF	TGTGCCAGCAGTTACAGGGGACAGGGATATGGCTACACCTTC
.	.	16	TRBV11-2	TRBJ1-5	CASSLGIGGPDQPQHF	TGTGCCAGCAGCTTAGGTATAGGGGGACCCGATCAGCCCCAGCATTTT
.	.	11	TRBV28	TRBJ2-1	CASRGFREQFF	TGTGCCAGCAGGGGCTTCCGGGAGCAGTTCTTC
once	.	16	TRBV7-2	TRBJ2-2	CASTPSGGLNTGELFF	TGTGCCAGCACCCCTTCCGGGGGGCTGAACACCGGGGAGCTGTTTTTT
.	TRBD1	17	TRBV6-8	TRBJ2-1	CASSYSPRDRVYNEQFF	TGTGCCAGCAGTTACTCCCCCCGGGACAGAGTCTACAATGAGCAGTTCTTC
.	TRBD1	16	TRBV2	TRBJ1-2	CASSLQGAELVYGYTF	TGTGCCAGCAGCTTACAGGGGGCGGAATTGGTATATGGCTACACCTTC
.	TRBD1	18	TRBV7-9	TRBJ1-3	CASSFAGQGRSSGNTIYF	TGTGCCAGCAGCTTCGCGGGACAGGGAAGAAGCTCTGGAAACACCATATATTTT
.	.	13	TRBV18	TRBJ1-2	CASSPLDSYGYTF	TGTGCCAGCTCACCGTTGGACAGCTATGGCTACACCTTC
.	.	14	TRBV7-9	TRBJ1-1	CASSPGGVNTEAFF	TGTGCCAGCAGCCCCGGGGGGGTGAACACTGAAGCTTTCTTT
.	.	12	TRBV29-1	TRBJ1-1	CSVERGDTEAFF	TGCAGCGTTGAGCGGGGAGACACTGAAGCTTTCTTT
.	.	14	TRBV5-5	TRBJ1-5	CASSSALSGQPQHF	TGTGCCAGCAGCTCAGCGCTCTCGGGGCAGCCCCAGCATTTT
.	.	12	TRBV29-1	TRBJ1-4	CSVVGPLAKLFF	TGCAGCGTTGTTGGGCCCCTCGCGAAACTGTTTTTT
.	.	16	TRBV7-9	TRBJ1-4	CASSPRQSATNEKLFF	TGTGCCAGCAGCCCTAGACAGAGCGCAACTAATGAAAAACTGTTTTTT
.	TRBD1	14	TRBV5-1	TRBJ2-3	CASSLQGNTDTQYF	TGCGCCAGCAGTTTACAGGGGAACACAGATACGCAGTATTTT
.	.	16	TRBV5-1	TRBJ2-5	CASSEGTFKYQETQYF	TGCGCCAGCAGCGAAGGGACTTTTAAGTACCAAGAGACCCAGTACTTC
.	TRBD2	14	TRBV14	TRBJ2-1	CASSPGLAGGKQFF	TGTGCCAGCAGCCCGGGACTAGCGGGTGGAAAGCAGTTCTTC
.	.	15	TRBV4-3	TRBJ1-2	CASSQSRGGSYGYTF	TGCGCCAGCAGCCAATCCCGGGGAGGGTCCTATGGCTACACCTTC
once	.	14	TRBV5-1	TRBJ1-3	CASSLGRGGNTIYF	TGCGCCAGCAGCTTGGGGCGGGGTGGAAACACCATATATTTT
.	.	13	TRBV27	TRBJ2-5	CASSKRYWETQYF	TGTGCCAGCAGTAAGAGGTACTGGGAGACCCAGTACTTC
once	.	12	TRBV11-3	TRBJ2-1	CASTLTGNEQFF	TGTGCCAGCACTCTTACGGGGAATGAGCAGTTCTTC
.	TRBD1	14	TRBV4-1	TRBJ1-2	CASSQQQGLNGYTF	TGCGCCAGCAGCCAACAACAGGGGCTTAATGGCTACACCTTC
.	.	15	TRBV6-5	TRBJ2-2	CASSSDSPNTGELFF	TGTGCCAGCAGTTCGGACAGTCCGAACACCGGGGAGCTGTTTTTT
.	.	16	TRBV3-1/TRBV3-2	TRBJ2-5	CASSRRPLAYSETQYF	TGTGCCAGCAGTCGAAGACCCCTAGCGTACTCAGAGACCCAGTACTTC
once	.	13	TRBV11-3	TRBJ1-1	CASSPGQNTEAFF	TGTGCCAGCAGCCCGGGACAGAACACTGAAGCTTTCTTT
.	TRBD2	15	TRBV7-8	TRBJ2-1	CASSLGLGTYNEQFF	TGTGCCAGCAGCTTGGGACTAGGGACCTACAATGAGCAGTTCTTC
.	TRBD2	15	TRBV5-5	TRBJ2-5	CASSFISGGEETQYF	TGTGCCAGCAGCTTTATTAGCGGGGGTGAAGAGACCCAGTACTTC
.	.	19	TRBV5-5	TRBJ1-2	CASLSPLPNGDNLIYGYTF	TGTGCCAGCCTTTCTCCCTTGCCGAACGGGGACAACCTCATTTATGGCTACACCTTC
.	TRBD1	17	TRBV7-9	TRBJ1-2	CASSALGTASRYYGYTF	TGTGCCAGCAGCGCCCTAGGGACAGCCTCGAGATACTATGGCTACACCTTC
.	.	14	TRBV19	TRBJ2-5	CASSIGGSWETQYF	TGTGCCAGTAGTATAGGAGGTAGCTGGGAGACCCAGTACTTC
.	.	11	TRBV6-5	TRBJ1-1	CATRRVGLAFF	TGTGCCACCCGGCGGGTAGGGTTGGCTTTCTTT
.	TRBD2	16	TRBV7-3	TRBJ2-2	CASSPREARNTGELFF	TGTGCCAGCAGCCCCCGGGAGGCTAGAAACACCGGGGAGCTGTTTTTT
.	.	12	TRBV19	TRBJ1-5	CASSSYNQPQHF	TGTGCCAGTAGTTCTTACAATCAGCCCCAGCATTTT
once	TRBD2	15	TRBV7-3	TRBJ2-3	CASSLNAGGTDTQYF	TGTGCCAGCAGCTTAAATGCGGGGGGCACAGATACGCAGTATTTT